This TCR beta chain was sequenced for a study of molecular identifiers for immune sequencing clone quantification. This clonotype was counted a few times. Antigen specificity is unknown. This CDR3 contains 14 residues. Germline CDR1 is MNHEY and CDR2 is SVGAGI. V lost 1 base and J 7 bases, leaving 13 bases between the germline ends. TCRdb ran MiXCR on the PCR reads and lists one entry per CDR3 protein. The table lists around 480,000 distinct CDR3 sequences, 20% to 25% of them singletons, with approximately 0.84% in the top ten. Study outcomes and limitations: Jurkat TCR RNA spiked in from one cell (amid over 850,000 naive cells) was reportedly detectable. Over 98% of CMV-specific effector molecules, but under 1% of naive ones, were in clones above 20 copies. Because of identical TCR molecules sharing a barcode, sizes of highly expanded clones could be underestimated.

The sequenced sample was naive CD8+ T cells from blood, with Jurkat cell RNA spiked in. Subset denoted: FACS-sorted CD8+CD4-CCR7+CD45RA+ naive T cells. The rearrangement joins TRBV6-5 to TRBJ1-1, with D hard to call. The TCR comes from a human donor in good health. Some libraries in this study had Jurkat cell RNA spiked in. CDR3 in DNA: TGTGCCAGCAGTTACTTCTCAGGCGTGGGTGAAGCTTTCTTT. Residues: CASSYFSGVGEAFF.